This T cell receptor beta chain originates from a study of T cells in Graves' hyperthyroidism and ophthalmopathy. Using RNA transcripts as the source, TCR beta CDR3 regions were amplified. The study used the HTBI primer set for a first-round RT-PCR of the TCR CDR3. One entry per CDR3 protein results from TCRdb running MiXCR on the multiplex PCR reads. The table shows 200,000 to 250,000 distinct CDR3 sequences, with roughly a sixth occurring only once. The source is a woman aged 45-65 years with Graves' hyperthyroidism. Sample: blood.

The CDR3 reads CASSEWFGELFF. CDR3 bases: TGCGCCAGCAGTGAATGGTTCGGGGAGCTGTTTTTT. The chain employs TRBV10-2 and TRBJ2-2, with D uncertain. Per the germline V gene, CDR1 is WSHSY and CDR2 is SAAADI. V shed 3 bases and J shed 7 bases, with 6 bases lying between them. CDR3 length: 12 amino acids.